The 6 T cell receptor beta chains in this list originate from one sample, sequenced in a study of technical replicates of blood from several donors. Clones were read by immunoSEQ multiplex PCR, and TCRdb kept only the in-frame ones, dropping some. The sample lists about 80,000 clones; 91% were seen once. Sample: T cells isolated from PBMCs. These receptors came from a human donor in good health.

In DNA, the CDR3 is TGTGCCAGCTCACCGAGCGGGAGGCCCCGGAGTGAGCAGTACTTC. Encoded protein: CASSPSGRPRSEQYF. V is TRBV18 and J is TRBJ2-7; 9 nucleotides match TRBD2. Germline CDR1 reads KGHSH; CDR2 reads LQKENI. The CDR3 is made up of 15 amino acids. After removal of 3 bases from V and 7 bases from J, the junction contained 10 bases not matched to a gene.

The chain recombines TRBV6-5 with TRBJ1-1; maybe TRBD1 (6 bases). The CDR3 is 13 amino acids. The V gene lost 6 bases and the J gene lost 5 bases, with 13 bases spanning the gap. CDR1 and CDR2 (germline): MNHEY, SVGAGI. CDR3 in amino acids: CASSQGFRTEAFF. The CDR3 region has the DNA TGTGCCAGCAGCCAGGGGTTTCGGACTGAAGCTTTCTTT.

The chain uses TRBV2 and TRBJ2-7, with 11 bases that match TRBD2. This CDR3 is 16 amino acids long. After removal of 5 bases from V and 0 bases from J, the junction contained 6 bases not matched to a gene. The V gene's germline CDR1 is SNHLY and CDR2 FYNNEI. DNA for the CDR3: TGTGCCAGCAGTTGGGGACTAGCGGACCCCTCCTACGAGCAGTACTTC. Protein product: CASSWGLADPSYEQYF.

This chain connects TRBV11-3 to TRBJ2-2; 7 positions agree with TRBD2. Germline V gene data show CDR1 as SGHNT and CDR2 as YENEEA. This CDR3 spans 14 amino acids. Germline trimming cut 5 bases from V and 1 base from J; bases unmatched to any gene: 1. The CDR3 DNA reads TGTGCCAGCAGCGGGAGGGAGAACACCGGGGAGCTGTTTTTT. Its protein product is CASSGRENTGELFF. Using reference TRBV11-3 and TRBJ2-2 for the parts outside the CDR3, the full variable domain is EAGVVQSPRYKIIEKKQPVAFWCNPISGHNTLYWYLQNLGQGPELLIRYENEEAVDDSQLPKDRFSAERLKGVDSTLKIQPAELGDSAVYLCASSGRENTGELFFGEGSRLTVL.

This chain links TRBV28 with TRBJ1-1, with 10 positions matching TRBD1. Germline assignment: CDR1 MDHEN and CDR2 SYDVKM. V gave up 5 bases and J gave up 1 base; unmatched junction bases: 4. This CDR3 comprises 15 residues. The CDR3 loop reads CASSPGDRGNTEAFF. CDR3 DNA sequence: TGTGCCAGCAGTCCCGGGGACAGGGGGAACACTGAAGCTTTCTTT. Filled out from reference TRBV28 and TRBJ1-1, the complete variable domain reads DVKVTQSSRYLVKRTGEKVFLECVQDMDHENMFWYRQDPGLGLRLIYFSYDVKMKEKGDIPEGYSVSREKKERFSLILESASTNQTSMYLCASSPGDRGNTEAFFGQGTRLTVV.

This rearrangement joins TRBV5-6 to TRBJ1-2; 7 bases are shared with TRBD1. Germline lookup yields CDR1 SGHDT and CDR2 YYEEEE. With V trimmed by 4 bases and J by 8 bases, 11 bases remained unmatched. The CDR3 loop spans 14 amino acids. This CDR3 is CASSGRDRVWGYTF. CDR3 nucleotides: TGTGCCAGCAGCGGAAGAGACAGGGTATGGGGCTACACCTTC.